These 8 T cell receptor beta chains were all obtained from the same sample, sequenced in a study of cytomegalovirus exposure and HLA in healthy donors. The PCR was carried out with 60 Vbeta primers and 13 Jbeta primers. Here immunoSEQ multiplex PCR was the method, and the copy in TCRdb shows in-frame clones only, minus some. The repertoire holds hundreds of thousands of clones, roughly four fifths seen once, with roughly 1.5% in the top ten. The sample was PBMCs. These receptors all stem from a girl aged 10 to 17 in good health and CMV-seronegative.

The rearrangement links TRBV5-1 to TRBJ2-5; TRBD2 agrees at 16 bases. In germline, CDR1 is SGHRS, CDR2 YFSETQ. V lost 3 bases and J lost 5; bases outside the gene matches: 10. The CDR3 consists of 18 residues. The CDR3 spells CASSSGLAGGLVGETQYF. The CDR3 DNA reads as TGCGCCAGCAGCTCGGGACTAGCGGGAGGGCTCGTGGGTGAGACCCAGTACTTC.

The gene calls are TRBV23-1 and TRBJ1-1; D not certain. TRBV23-1 is designated an ORF whose function remains uncertain. V was clipped by 1 base and J by 1 base, with 10 bases between them. This CDR3 comprises 15 residues. The CDR3 coding sequence is TGCGCCAGCAGTCAATTCCTAGTCTCGAACACTGAAGCTTTCTTT. It translates to CASSQFLVSNTEAFF.

The chain has TRBV28 and TRBJ1-1; D gene uncertain. CDR1 MDHEN and CDR2 SYDVKM come from the germline V gene. Trimming shortened V by 5 bases and J by 5 bases, and 9 bases separated the two germline ends. The CDR3 spans 12 residues. The CDR3: CASSPLPTEAFF. CDR3 coding DNA: TGTGCCAGCAGTCCCCTTCCTACTGAAGCTTTCTTT.

The V gene is TRBV5-1, the J gene TRBJ2-7; TRBD1 matches at 8 bases. The CDR3 runs 16 residues. The germline gives CDR1 SGHRS, CDR2 YFSETQ. J was trimmed by 2 bases and V by 3 bases; bases with no gene match: 10. CDR3 region: CASSWAVGRGPYEQYF. CDR3 DNA sequence: TGCGCCAGCAGCTGGGCAGTCGGCAGGGGGCCCTACGAGCAGTACTTC.

This clone has more than one count but fewer than ten. This sequence joins TRBV6-5 and TRBJ1-5; the match to TRBD1 covers 8 bases. Germline V CDR1 and CDR2: MNHEY, SVGAGI. This CDR3 has 14 amino acids. With 6 bases clipped from V and 5 bases from J, the junction kept 6 bases outside the gene matches. CDR3 bases: TGTGCCAGCAGCCCAACAGGGGGGCATCAGCCCCAGCATTTT. Protein sequence: CASSPTGGHQPQHF.

The V gene is TRBV7-9, the J gene TRBJ2-3; a weak D match, TRBD1 (6 bases). Germline V lookup: CDR1 SEHNR, CDR2 FQNEAQ (reference sequence). There are 14 residues in the CDR3. The V end was cut by 2 bases, the J end by 6 bases, with 12 bases between. The chain's CDR3 is CASSLPGRGDTQYF. In DNA form, the CDR3 reads TGTGCCAGCAGCTTACCGGGAAGGGGGGATACGCAGTATTTT.

The V call is TRBV7-2, the J call TRBJ2-5, with 12 bases identical to TRBD2. Germline values: CDR1 SGHTA, CDR2 FQGNSA. Unmatched junction bases numbered 17, after V lost 5 bases and J lost 7 bases. This CDR3 spans 18 amino acids. The CDR3 reads CASSLVGSSGGGGRTQYF. The CDR3 coding sequence is TGTGCCAGCAGCCTAGTGGGATCTAGCGGGGGGGGCGGTAGGACCCAGTACTTC.

The genes are TRBV15 and TRBJ2-1; TRBD2 might be the D (6 bases). Trimming shortened V by 0 bases and J by 3 bases, and 6 bases separated the two germline ends. CDR3 length: 14 amino acids. CDR1 is LNHNV, CDR2 YYDKDF, per germline (reference sequence). CDR3 bases: TGTGCCACCAGCAGAGAAGCGGGCTACAATGAGCAGTTCTTC. As protein: CATSREAGYNEQFF. Filled out from reference TRBV15 and TRBJ2-1, the complete variable domain reads DAMVIQNPRYQVTQFGKPVTLSCSQTLNHNVMYWYQQKSSQAPKLLFHYYDKDFNNEADTPDNFQSRRPNTSFCFLDIRSPGLGDTAMYLCATSREAGYNEQFFGPGTRLTVL.